One T cell receptor beta chain is described in this entry. No antigen is known for it. The V gene lost 7 bases and the J gene lost 3 bases, with 11 bases spanning the gap. Germline V gene lookup returns CDR1 SQVTM and CDR2 ANQGSEA. The length of the CDR3 is 12 residues. The data stem from a study of post-analysis software for immune sequencing data. Study-level points and caveats: TRBV segments more frequent in patients than in controls numbered roughly five and included TRBV5-6, TRBV5-1 and TRBV20-1. Those with multiple sclerosis, the patient group, showed significantly lower normalized Chao1 diversity than controls.

Unique molecular identifiers were built into the TCR beta cDNA libraries. Approximately 500,000 cDNA molecules were recovered from an input of roughly 0.95 to 11 million T cells. TCRdb passed the PCR reads through MiXCR, listing each CDR3 protein once. The sample has 700,000 to 900,000 distinct CDR3 sequences; around 42% are singletons. The rearrangement joins TRBV29-1 to TRBJ2-3, with D tentatively TRBD2 (6 bases). This clonotype was sampled from a girl aged 10 to 17 with multiple sclerosis. Sequencing used blood. CDR3 DNA sequence: TGCAGCGCGGGACTTCTAACAGATACGCAGTATTTT. Amino acid sequence: CSAGLLTDTQYF.